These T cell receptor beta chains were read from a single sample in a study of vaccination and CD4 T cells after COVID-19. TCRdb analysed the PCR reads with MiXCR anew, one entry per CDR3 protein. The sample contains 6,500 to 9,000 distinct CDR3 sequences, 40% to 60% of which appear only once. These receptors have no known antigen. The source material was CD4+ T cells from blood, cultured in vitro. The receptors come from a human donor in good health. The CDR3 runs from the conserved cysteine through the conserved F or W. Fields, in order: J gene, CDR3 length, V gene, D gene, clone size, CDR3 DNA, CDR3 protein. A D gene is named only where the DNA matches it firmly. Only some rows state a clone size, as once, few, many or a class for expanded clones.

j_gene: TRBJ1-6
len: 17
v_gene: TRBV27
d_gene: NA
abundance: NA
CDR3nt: TGTGCCAGCAGTTTACTTCAGGGGACCACCTATAATTCACCCCTCCACTTT
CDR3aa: CASSLLQGTTYNSPLHF

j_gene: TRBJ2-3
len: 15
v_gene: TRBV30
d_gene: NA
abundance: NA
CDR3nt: TGTGCCTGGAGTGAGGGTGGGGGTGAGACAGATACGCAGTATTTT
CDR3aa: CAWSEGGGETDTQYF

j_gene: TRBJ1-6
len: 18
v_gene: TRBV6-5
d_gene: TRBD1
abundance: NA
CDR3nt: TGTGCCAGCAGTTTCCGACAGGGCCGAAGCTCCTATAATTCACTCCTCCACTTT
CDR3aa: CASSFRQGRSSYNSLLHF

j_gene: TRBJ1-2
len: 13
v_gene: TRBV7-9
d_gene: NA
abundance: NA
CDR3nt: TGTGCCAGCAGCTTTGACACCCGGGATGGCTACACCTTC
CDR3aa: CASSFDTRDGYTF

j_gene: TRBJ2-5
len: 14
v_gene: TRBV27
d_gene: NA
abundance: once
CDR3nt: TGTGCCAGCAGTTTAAACAGGGTAGGAGAGACCCAGTACTTC
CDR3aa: CASSLNRVGETQYF

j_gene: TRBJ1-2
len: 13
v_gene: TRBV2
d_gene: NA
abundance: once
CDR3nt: TGTGTCAGCAGTGAAGTTGAGCATTATGGCTACACCTTC
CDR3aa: CVSSEVEHYGYTF

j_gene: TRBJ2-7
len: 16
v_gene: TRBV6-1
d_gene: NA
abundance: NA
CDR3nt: TGTGCCAGCAAAAAACCCAGGGGTCGAAGCTCCTACGAGCAGTACTTC
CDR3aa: CASKKPRGRSSYEQYF

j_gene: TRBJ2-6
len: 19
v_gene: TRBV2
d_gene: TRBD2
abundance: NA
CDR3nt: TGTGCCAGCAGTGTGAACCGCGGGAGCGGGTTCCCTGGGGCCAACGTCCTGACTTTC
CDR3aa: CASSVNRGSGFPGANVLTF

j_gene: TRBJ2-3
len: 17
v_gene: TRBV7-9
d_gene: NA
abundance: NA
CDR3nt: TGTGCCAGCAGCTTAGATACTTCGGGACATTTTACTGATACGCAGTATTTT
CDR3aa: CASSLDTSGHFTDTQYF

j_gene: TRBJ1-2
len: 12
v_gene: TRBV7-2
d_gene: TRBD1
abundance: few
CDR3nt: TGTGCCAGCAGTTGGGACAGGAAGGGCTACACCTTC
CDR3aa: CASSWDRKGYTF

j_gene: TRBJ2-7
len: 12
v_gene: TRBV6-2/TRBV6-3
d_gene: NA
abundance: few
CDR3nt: TGTGCCAGCAGTTACCTCGACTACGAGCAGTACTTC
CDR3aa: CASSYLDYEQYF

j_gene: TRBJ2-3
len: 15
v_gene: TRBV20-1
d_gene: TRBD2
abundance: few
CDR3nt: TGCAGTGCCGTTGGACTAGCGGGGGTCACAGATACGCAGTATTTT
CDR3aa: CSAVGLAGVTDTQYF

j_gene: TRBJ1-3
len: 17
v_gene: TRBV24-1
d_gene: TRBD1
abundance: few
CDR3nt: TGTGCCACCAGTGATTCGGGACAGGCTCGCTCTGGAAACACCATATATTTT
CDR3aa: CATSDSGQARSGNTIYF

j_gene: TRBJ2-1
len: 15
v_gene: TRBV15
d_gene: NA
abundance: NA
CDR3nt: TGTGCCACCAGCAGGGATCCAGGACCCGCGGATGAGCAGTTCTTC
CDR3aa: CATSRDPGPADEQFF

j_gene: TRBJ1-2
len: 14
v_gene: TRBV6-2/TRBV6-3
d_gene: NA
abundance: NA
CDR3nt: TGTGCCAGCAGTCCTAACCGGGACATCTATGGCTACACCTTC
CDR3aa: CASSPNRDIYGYTF

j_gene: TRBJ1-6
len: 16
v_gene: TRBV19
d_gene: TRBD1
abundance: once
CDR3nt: TGTGCCAGTAGTCCCGGGACAGGGAACTATAATTCACCCCTCCACTTT
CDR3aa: CASSPGTGNYNSPLHF

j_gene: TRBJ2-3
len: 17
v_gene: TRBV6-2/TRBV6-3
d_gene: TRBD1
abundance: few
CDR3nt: TGTGCCAGCAGGCCACCGGGACAGGGGCCCTACACAGATACGCAGTATTTT
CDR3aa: CASRPPGQGPYTDTQYF

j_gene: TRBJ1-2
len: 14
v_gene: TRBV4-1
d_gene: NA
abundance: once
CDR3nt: TGCGCCAGCAGCCATGAACAGGGTACCTATGGCTACACCTTC
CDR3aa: CASSHEQGTYGYTF

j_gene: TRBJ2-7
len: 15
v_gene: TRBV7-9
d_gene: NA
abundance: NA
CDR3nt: TGTGCCAGCAGCTTAGGGCCGGGCAGGGTCAACGAGCAGTACTTC
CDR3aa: CASSLGPGRVNEQYF

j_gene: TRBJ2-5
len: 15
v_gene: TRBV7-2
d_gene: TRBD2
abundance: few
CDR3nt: TGTGCCAGCAGCCCGAGGAGCGGGGAAGAGGAGACCCAGTACTTC
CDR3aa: CASSPRSGEEETQYF